The T cell receptor (beta chain) under discussion was sequenced for a study of radiation and T cells in renal cell carcinoma. Study-level points and caveats: Pretreatment tumor biopsies were lacking, so baseline clonotypes are unknown.

The repertoire was sequenced with immunoSEQ multiplex PCR; TCRdb's copy has only in-frame clones and lacks some. This table has around 180,000 clones, about nine tenths appearing once. Time point noted: blood 4 weeks post-SBRT, at nephrectomy. Treatment in this sample: 15 Gy SBRT to primary tumor, nephrectomy 4 weeks later. This renal cell carcinoma was of the clear cell type. Comment on this clone: What it recognizes is unknown.

Material: blood, obtained from a patient whose treatment included radiotherapy and nephrectomy. The clonotype originates from a woman in her forties or fifties with renal cell carcinoma.

The CDR3 nucleotides read TGTGCCATCAGTGATAGGTTAAATCAGCCCCAGCATTTT. Protein product: CAISDRLNQPQHF. The chain employs TRBV10-3 and TRBJ1-5, with D unclear. Germline V gene data show CDR1 as ENHRY and CDR2 as SYGVKD. Trimming left V 3 bases short and J 4 bases short, with 7 bases between. This CDR3 has 13 amino acids.